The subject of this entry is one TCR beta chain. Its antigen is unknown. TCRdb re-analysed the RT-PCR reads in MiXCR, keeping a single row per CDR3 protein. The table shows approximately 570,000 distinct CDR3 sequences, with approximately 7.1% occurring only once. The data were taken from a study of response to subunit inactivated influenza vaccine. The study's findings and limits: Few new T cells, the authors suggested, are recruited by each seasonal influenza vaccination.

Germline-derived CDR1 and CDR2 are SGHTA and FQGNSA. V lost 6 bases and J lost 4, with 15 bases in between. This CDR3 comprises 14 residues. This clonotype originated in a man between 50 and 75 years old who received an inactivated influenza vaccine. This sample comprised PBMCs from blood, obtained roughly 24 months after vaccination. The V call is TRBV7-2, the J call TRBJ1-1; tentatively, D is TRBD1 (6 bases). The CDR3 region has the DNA TGTGCCAGCAGTTCTACCGGGACAATCACTGAAGCTTTCTTT. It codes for CASSSTGTITEAFF. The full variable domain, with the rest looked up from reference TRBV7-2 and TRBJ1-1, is GAGVSQSPSNKVTEKGKDVELRCDPISGHTALYWYRQSLGQGLEFLIYFQGNSAPDKSGLPSDRFSAERTGGSVSTLTIQRTQQEDSAVYLCASSSTGTITEAFFGQGTRLTVV.